One and the same sample provided the 22 T cell receptor beta chains below, sequenced in a study of human T cells and chemical hapten exposure. TCRdb ran MiXCR on the RACE reads and lists one entry per CDR3 protein. Of 80,000 to 95,000 distinct CDR3 sequences listed, around a tenth were seen once; the top ten hold about 1.6%. Noted time point: patch test 2, 6 weeks after DPC sensitization. The treatment denotes: therapeutic diphenylcyclopropenone sensitization with weekly scalp DPC. The source was whole blood, collected in connection with sensitization to the hapten diphenylcyclopropenone (DPC). Receptors originate from a young man with alopecia areata. Some clones in this sample may be carry-over from other donors' samples.

This clonotype appeared many times. The V call is TRBV7-2, the J call TRBJ2-5; 7 bases agree with TRBD2. The V and J ends lost 0 bases and 7 bases, in that order; junction bases with no gene match: 2. CDR1 and CDR2 (germline): SGHTA, FQGNSA. This CDR3 comprises 13 residues. The CDR3 nucleotides read TGTGCCAGCAGCTTAGCTGGCGGGGGGACCCAGTACTTC. The encoded protein is CASSLAGGGTQYF.

The chain joins TRBV7-3 to TRBJ1-3; D gene ambiguous. The CDR3 spans 16 residues. Germline CDR1 and CDR2: SGHTA and FQGTGA. Trimming stripped 2 bases from V and 0 bases from J, with 11 bases between. Here the CDR3 reads CASSLVRKNSGNTIYF. The CDR3 DNA follows: TGTGCCAGCAGCTTAGTCCGGAAGAACTCTGGAAACACCATATATTTT.

This clonotype was found a few times. The J gene is TRBJ1-5, the V gene TRBV7-2, with D possibly matching TRBD1 (5 bases). Looked up from germline, CDR1 is SGHTA and CDR2 is FQGNSA. V shed 3 bases and J shed 0 bases, with 12 bases lying between them. This CDR3 is 16 amino acids long. The CDR3 is CASSFFRASSNQPQHF. DNA of the CDR3: TGTGCCAGCAGCTTCTTCAGGGCTTCTAGCAATCAGCCCCAGCATTTT.

CDR3 bases: TGTGCCAGCAGTTGGGGGACTAGCGGGGCCGCCGGGGAGCTGTTTTTT. Translating it yields CASSWGTSGAAGELFF. The genes are TRBV6-5 and TRBJ2-2; 13 bases are a match to TRBD2. V shed 4 bases, J shed 6 bases, and the junction held 5 bases outside the gene matches. Germline CDR1 and CDR2: MNHEY and SVGAGI. The CDR3 sequence is 16 residues long.

The chain employs TRBV9 and TRBJ1-2, with D unclear. Trimming left V 3 bases short and J 1 base short, with 10 bases between. Germline V CDR1 and CDR2: SGDLS, YYNGEE. The CDR3 is 14 residues long. CDR3 in amino acids: CASSAGGDNYGYTF. Here the CDR3 DNA reads TGTGCCAGCAGCGCGGGTGGGGATAACTATGGCTACACCTTC.

The rearrangement uses TRBV12-3 or TRBV12-4 and TRBJ2-3; D might be TRBD1 or TRBD2, each matching 5 bases. The CDR3 is 14 amino acids. Trimming cost V 3 bases and J 4 bases, with 11 bases left between them. CDR3 sequence reads: CASSFLRDADTQYF. DNA of the CDR3: TGTGCCAGCAGTTTCCTTAGGGACGCAGATACGCAGTATTTT.

In its sample, this clonotype was seen many times. J is TRBJ1-4 and V is TRBV5-5, with no clear D. CDR3 size: 12 residues. The V gene lost 3 bases and the J gene lost 8 bases, with 8 bases spanning the gap. CDR1 is SGHKS, CDR2 YYEKEE, per germline (reference sequence). DNA of the CDR3: TGTGCCAGCAGCTCCTTAGTCGAAAAACTGTTTTTT. This encodes CASSSLVEKLFF. Together with reference TRBV5-5 and TRBJ1-4, the CDR3 gives the full variable domain: DAGVTQSPTHLIKTRGQQVTLRCSPISGHKSVSWYQQVLGQGPQFIFQYYEKEERGRGNFPDRFSARQFPNYSSELNVNALLLGDSALYLCASSSLVEKLFFGSGTQLSVL.

This clonotype has ten or more counts. CDR3 sequence (DNA): TGCAGCGTTATCCGACAGGGTTCCACTAGCACAGATACGCAGTATTTT. Its translation is CSVIRQGSTSTDTQYF. This chain connects TRBV29-1 to TRBJ2-3; 7 bases fit TRBD1. Germline CDR1 and CDR2: SQVTM and ANQGSEA. V shed 5 bases, J shed 0 bases, and the junction held 11 bases outside the gene matches. The CDR3 spans 16 residues.

This clonotype was counted a single time. V is TRBV15 and J is TRBJ1-4; D remains ambiguous. Per the germline V gene, CDR1 is LNHNV and CDR2 is YYDKDF (reference sequence). The V gene lost 0 bases and the J gene lost 5 bases, with 10 bases spanning the gap. There are 15 residues in the CDR3. In nucleotides, the CDR3 is TGTGCCACCAGCAGAGATCTTACCCAGAATGAAAAACTGTTTTTT. Protein product: CATSRDLTQNEKLFF.

This chain joins TRBV4-3 and TRBJ2-7; no clear D gene. V was cut by 1 base and J by 9 bases, with 7 bases left in between. The germline gives CDR1 LGHNA, CDR2 YSLEER. CDR3 length: 11 residues. CDR3 region: CASSQGQGQYV. DNA of the CDR3: TGCGCCAGCAGCCAAGGACAAGGGCAGTACGTC.

The chain is built from TRBV29-1 and TRBJ1-5; tentatively, D is TRBD1 (5 bases). Trimming took 4 bases from V and 4 from J, leaving 11 bases between them. The CDR3 consists of 13 residues. Germline-derived CDR1 and CDR2 are SQVTM and ANQGSEA. In DNA, the CDR3 is TGCAGCGTTGGCCCGGGGGGTAATCAGCCCCAGCATTTT. This encodes CSVGPGGNQPQHF.

This clonotype has ten or more counts. V is TRBV6-6 and J is TRBJ1-5; D remains unclear. V dropped 0 bases and J dropped 3 bases, with 6 bases sitting between them. Per the germline V gene, CDR1 is MNHNY and CDR2 is SVGAGI (reference sequence). The CDR3 extends over 14 amino acids. The DNA of the CDR3 is TGTGCCAGCAGTTACTCGTTTGACAATCAGCCCCAGCATTTT. This codes for CASSYSFDNQPQHF.

This clonotype was counted many times. The chain couples TRBV24-1 to TRBJ2-2, with a possible D match to TRBD1 (5 bases). Trimming removed 1 base at V and 4 bases at J, with 12 bases between. The CDR3 extends over 16 amino acids. Germline V lookup: CDR1 KGHDR, CDR2 SFDVKD. For the CDR3, the DNA is TGTGCCACCAGTGATTTTAGGGCAGGGTTCACCGGGGAGCTGTTTTTT. The encoded protein is CATSDFRAGFTGELFF.

The chain couples TRBV5-4 to TRBJ2-6; D not certain. Trimming removed 3 bases from V and 3 bases from J, with 7 bases in between. CDR3 length: 14 amino acids. Germline CDR1 reads SGHNT; CDR2 reads YYREEE (reference sequence). The CDR3 coding sequence is TGTGCCAGCAGCTCATCCGGTGGGGCCAACGTCCTGACTTTC. Encoded protein: CASSSSGGANVLTF.

This clonotype was detected many times. The chain links TRBV13 to TRBJ2-7; 7 bases are a match to TRBD1. The CDR3 has 14 amino acids. The germline V gene has CDR1 PRHDT and CDR2 FYEKMQ (reference sequence). The trim removed 5 bases at V and 0 bases at J, leaving 4 bases unmatched. The CDR3 spells CASSTRDSSYEQYF. CDR3 coding DNA: TGTGCCAGCAGCACCCGGGACAGCTCCTACGAGCAGTACTTC.

This clonotype has ten or more counts. V gene TRBV7-2 combines with J gene TRBJ2-1; TRBD1 matches 9 bases. V trimming: 5 bases; J trimming: 6 bases; junction bases outside the gene matches: 5. There are 14 residues in the CDR3. CDR1 is SGHTA and CDR2 is FQGNSA in the germline V gene. The CDR3 region is CASSPDRGSNEQFF. The DNA of the CDR3 is TGTGCCAGCAGCCCCGACAGGGGGAGCAATGAGCAGTTCTTC.

The chain uses TRBV12-5 and TRBJ1-2, with D hard to call. CDR1 and CDR2 (germline): LGHNT, FRNRAP. The CDR3 contains 13 residues. V was trimmed by 4 bases and J by 1 base, leaving 7 bases between them. CDR3 sequence: CASGSRINYGYTF. The CDR3 DNA is TGTGCTAGTGGTTCCCGAATTAACTATGGCTACACCTTC.

This clonotype occurred a few times. As DNA, the CDR3 is TGTGCCAGCAGTTACCCTGAGCGGGGGGGCCTGAATGAGCAGTTCTTC. The encoded protein is CASSYPERGGLNEQFF. V is TRBV6-6 and J is TRBJ2-1; 10 bases line up with TRBD2. Germline CDR1 is MNHNY and CDR2 is SVGAGI (reference sequence). V trimming: 2 bases; J trimming: 7 bases; junction bases outside the gene matches: 8. This CDR3 contains 16 residues.

This clonotype has at least ten counts. J is TRBJ1-2 and V is TRBV28, with no clear D. The CDR3 totals 13 residues. The V end was cut by 5 bases, the J end by 0 bases, with 7 bases between. The V gene's germline CDR1 is MDHEN and CDR2 SYDVKM. The CDR3 nucleotides read TGTGCCAGCAGTATCGGGACTAACTATGGCTACACCTTC. Protein sequence: CASSIGTNYGYTF.

The table lists this clonotype with many counts. The V and J genes are TRBV6-5 and TRBJ2-1, with D perhaps TRBD1 or TRBD2 (5 bases each). Germline CDR1 MNHEY, CDR2 SVGAGI. The CDR3 runs to 14 residues. V lost 6 bases and J lost 2, with 11 bases in between. The CDR3 bases are TGTGCCAGCAGCCGGGACGGAGCCTACAATGAGCAGTTCTTC. Translation: CASSRDGAYNEQFF.

In this sample, this clonotype turned up many times. The chain carries TRBV7-8 and TRBJ1-5; TRBD1 matches at 7 bases. Germline V gives CDR1 SGHVS, CDR2 FQNEAQ. The V and J ends lost 4 bases and 2 bases, in that order; junction bases with no gene match: 5. The CDR3 is 15 amino acids. This CDR3 reads CASSSQGLGNQPQHF. The CDR3 coding sequence is TGTGCCAGCAGCTCACAGGGGCTCGGCAATCAGCCCCAGCATTTT.

V is TRBV11-2 and J is TRBJ1-2; TRBD1 aligns across 10 bases. Trimming cost V 3 bases and J 7 bases; bases outside gene matches: 5. Germline V gives CDR1 SGHAT, CDR2 FQNNGV. There are 14 residues in the CDR3. The CDR3 sequence is CASSLRDRGPGYTF. DNA of the CDR3: TGTGCCAGCAGCTTGCGGGACAGGGGACCTGGCTACACCTTC.